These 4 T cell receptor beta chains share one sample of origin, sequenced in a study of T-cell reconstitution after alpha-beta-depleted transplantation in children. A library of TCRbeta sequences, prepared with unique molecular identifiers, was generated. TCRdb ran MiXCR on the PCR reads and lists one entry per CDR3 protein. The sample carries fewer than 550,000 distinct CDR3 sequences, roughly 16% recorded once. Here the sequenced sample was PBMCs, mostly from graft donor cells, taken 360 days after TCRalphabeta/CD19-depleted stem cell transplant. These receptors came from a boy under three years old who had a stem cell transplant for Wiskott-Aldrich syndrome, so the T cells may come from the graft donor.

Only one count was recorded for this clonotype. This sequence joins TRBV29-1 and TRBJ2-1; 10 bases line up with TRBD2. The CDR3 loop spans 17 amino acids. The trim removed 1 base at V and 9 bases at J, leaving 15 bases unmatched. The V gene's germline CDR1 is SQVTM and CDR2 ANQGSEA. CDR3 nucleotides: TGCAGCGTTGAAGTACGCGCCCCAGCGGGGGGGCTTGGTGAGCAGTTCTTC. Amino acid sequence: CSVEVRAPAGGLGEQFF.

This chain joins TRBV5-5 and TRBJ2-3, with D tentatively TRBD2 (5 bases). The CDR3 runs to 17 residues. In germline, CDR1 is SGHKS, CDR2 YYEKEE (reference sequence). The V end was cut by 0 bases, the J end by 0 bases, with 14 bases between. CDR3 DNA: TGTGCCAGCAGCTTGGAGAGGACTGCGTTGAGCACAGATACGCAGTATTTT. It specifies CASSLERTALSTDTQYF. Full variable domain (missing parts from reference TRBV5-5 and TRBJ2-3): DAGVTQSPTHLIKTRGQQVTLRCSPISGHKSVSWYQQVLGQGPQFIFQYYEKEERGRGNFPDRFSARQFPNYSSELNVNALLLGDSALYLCASSLERTALSTDTQYFGPGTRLTVL.

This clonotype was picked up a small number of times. CDR3 region: CASSLYRDLGELFF. The CDR3 DNA reads TGTGCCAGCAGTCTATACCGGGACCTCGGGGAGCTGTTTTTT. V gene TRBV12-3 or TRBV12-4 combines with J gene TRBJ2-2; D may correspond to TRBD1 or TRBD2 (5 bases each). Trimming stripped 5 bases from V and 7 bases from J, with 14 bases between. The CDR3 is 14 amino acids.

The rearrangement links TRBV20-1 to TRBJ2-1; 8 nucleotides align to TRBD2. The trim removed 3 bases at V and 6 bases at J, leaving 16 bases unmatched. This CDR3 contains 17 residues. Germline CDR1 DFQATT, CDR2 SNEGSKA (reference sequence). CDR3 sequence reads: CSASSSGSSLSINEQFF. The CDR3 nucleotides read TGCAGTGCTAGCTCTAGCGGGTCTTCGTTGTCTATCAATGAGCAGTTCTTC.